Following are 27 T cell receptor beta chains from one sample sequenced in a study of blood T cell repertoires in COVID-19. Assay: immunoSEQ multiplex PCR; the TCRdb copy retains only in-frame clones and omits some. Among a few hundred thousand clones listed, roughly 91% were seen once. Sequenced input: PBMCs or T cells enriched from blood (not recorded which). These receptors came from a woman aged 30 to 39 who had recovered from COVID-19.

The V call is TRBV3-1 (or the pseudogene TRBV3-2), the J call TRBJ2-1; 9 positions agree with TRBD2. The CDR3 extends over 16 amino acids. V lost 4 bases to trimming and J lost 3 bases; unmatched junction nucleotides: 7. CDR1 and CDR2 (germline): LGHDT, YNNKEL (reference sequence). The CDR3 DNA follows: TGTGCCAGCAGCCCTTCCTATAGCGGGAGCTACAATGAGCAGTTCTTC. Amino acid sequence: CASSPSYSGSYNEQFF.

Concerning this clone: The conserved phenylalanine or tryptophan normally closing the CDR3 is absent here, so this likely arose from a read error. This sequence joins TRBV18 and TRBJ1-5, with D tentatively TRBD1 (5 bases). The CDR3 totals 15 residues. Trimming left V 3 bases short and J 5 bases short, with 14 bases between. Germline CDR1 reads KGHSH; CDR2 reads LQKENI. CDR3 amino acids: CASSPAGRGDQPQHS. In nucleotides, the CDR3 is TGTGCCAGCTCACCGGCCGGGAGGGGTGATCAGCCCCAGCATTCT.

Note on this clone: Within the sample, other DNA sequences also encode this same CDR3. This chain connects TRBV6-5 to TRBJ2-7; TRBD1 matches at 9 bases. V lost 0 bases to trimming and J lost 4 bases; unmatched junction nucleotides: 1. CDR3 length equals 14 residues. CDR1 is MNHEY and CDR2 is SVGAGI in the germline V gene. The CDR3 protein is CASSYSGTGYEQYF. The DNA of the CDR3 is TGTGCCAGCAGTTACTCCGGGACAGGGTACGAGCAGTACTTC.

The chain is built from TRBV12-3 or TRBV12-4 and TRBJ1-5, with TRBD1 identical over 10 bases. CDR3 length: 13 amino acids. The V and J ends lost 8 bases and 5 bases, in that order; junction bases with no gene match: 3. DNA of the CDR3: TGTGCCAGCGGGGGGACAGGGGATCAGCCCCAGCATTTT. This gives the protein CASGGTGDQPQHF.

The chain couples TRBV19 to TRBJ2-2; 7 bases align to TRBD2. Looked up from germline, CDR1 is LNHDA and CDR2 is SQIVND (reference sequence). V dropped 7 bases and J dropped 8; count of bases not matched to a gene: 13. CDR3 length equals 15 residues. The CDR3 loop is CASTSGGGPSGELFF. As DNA, the CDR3 is TGTGCCAGTACATCGGGGGGAGGGCCATCAGGGGAGCTGTTTTTT.

The chain couples TRBV7-2 to TRBJ2-3; 11 bases fit TRBD2. Per the germline V gene, CDR1 is SGHTA and CDR2 is FQGNSA. The trim removed 5 bases at V and 1 base at J, leaving 11 bases unmatched. The CDR3 runs to 18 residues. CDR3 in DNA: TGTGCCAGCAGCCCGACGCCGGGGACTAGCGGCCGCACAGATACGCAGTATTTT. Protein sequence: CASSPTPGTSGRTDTQYF.

The CDR3 sequence: CASSLASSGGMYEQYF. The DNA for the CDR3 is TGTGCCAGCAGCTTGGCGTCGTCAGGGGGAATGTACGAGCAGTACTTC. The genes are TRBV7-3 and TRBJ2-7; 7 bases map to TRBD1. Trimming took 3 bases from V and 4 from J; bases not matched to a gene: 12. CDR1 SGHTA and CDR2 FQGTGA come from the germline V gene. The CDR3 runs 16 residues.

The rearrangement joins TRBV9 to TRBJ2-3; 7 bases match TRBD1. This CDR3 contains 16 residues. Looked up from germline, CDR1 is SGDLS and CDR2 is YYNGEE. J gave up 1 base and V 4 bases, and 9 bases lay outside the gene matches. CDR3 coding DNA: TGTGCCAGCAGCCCTAGAGCTGGACAGGGCACAGATACGCAGTATTTT. Its translation: CASSPRAGQGTDTQYF.

This sequence joins TRBV27 and TRBJ2-7; D is perhaps TRBD2 (5 bases). Trimming cost V 8 bases and J 4 bases, with 6 bases left between them. CDR1 MNHEY and CDR2 SMNVEV come from the germline V gene (reference sequence). The CDR3 totals 10 residues. The CDR3 sequence is CASGEYEQYF. In DNA, the CDR3 is TGTGCCAGCGGGGAGTACGAGCAGTACTTC.

The genes are TRBV9 and TRBJ2-3, with D perhaps TRBD2 (5 bases). V lost 0 bases, J lost 1 base, and 9 bases lay in between. Germline V gene data show CDR1 as SGDLS and CDR2 as YYNGEE. The CDR3 sequence is 15 residues long. The CDR3 sequence is CASSVATRGTDTQYF. Written as DNA, the CDR3 is TGTGCCAGCAGCGTAGCTACGAGGGGCACAGATACGCAGTATTTT.

There are many counts of this clone. The CDR3 here is CASTPAGRNYGYTF. The CDR3 DNA sequence: TGTGCCAGCACCCCTGCGGGACGGAACTATGGCTACACCTTC. The chain links TRBV11-2 to TRBJ1-2; tentatively, D is TRBD1 (5 bases). CDR1 is SGHAT, CDR2 FQNNGV, per germline. The CDR3 is 14 amino acids. The V gene lost 7 bases and the J gene lost 2 bases, with 14 bases spanning the gap.

The chain recombines TRBV4-2 with TRBJ2-1; TRBD1 matches at 7 bases. Per germline, CDR1 LGHNA and CDR2 YNFKEQ. The CDR3 consists of 17 residues. The junction had 14 bases not matched to a gene; V was cut back by 3 bases and J by 6 bases. The CDR3 loop reads CASSQGSTGQMINEQFF. The DNA for the CDR3 is TGTGCCAGCAGCCAGGGTTCAACGGGACAGATGATCAATGAGCAGTTCTTC.

This clone has just a few counts. V gene TRBV28 combines with J gene TRBJ1-5; D gene uncertain. Trimming shortened V by 6 bases and J by 0 bases, and 12 bases separated the two germline ends. The CDR3 consists of 15 residues. Germline CDR1 reads MDHEN; CDR2 reads SYDVKM. Here the CDR3 reads CASSQTGYSNQPQHF. The CDR3 DNA follows: TGTGCCAGCAGCCAGACGGGATATAGCAATCAGCCCCAGCATTTT.

This chain connects TRBV29-1 to TRBJ1-1; 7 positions agree with TRBD1. V lost 7 bases and J lost 2; bases outside the gene matches: 19. The CDR3 sequence is 17 residues long. Germline V gene lookup returns CDR1 SQVTM and CDR2 ANQGSEA. The CDR3 nucleotides are TGCAGCGCGACTCCCCGACAGGGCCAAAACGCTAACACTGAAGCTTTCTTT. Protein sequence: CSATPRQGQNANTEAFF.

This clone was seen more than once but under ten times. The chain employs TRBV5-6 and TRBJ2-2, with 12 bases that match TRBD2. CDR1 and CDR2 (germline): SGHDT, YYEEEE. The CDR3 is made up of 16 amino acids. With V trimmed by 0 bases and J by 8 bases, 5 bases remained unmatched. The CDR3 region has the DNA TGTGCCAGCAGCTTGGGACTAGCGGGGGCGCAAGGGGAGCTGTTTTTT. Its protein is CASSLGLAGAQGELFF. Using reference TRBV5-6 and TRBJ2-2 for the parts outside the CDR3, the full variable domain is DAGVTQSPTHLIKTRGQQVTLRCSPKSGHDTVSWYQQALGQGPQFIFQYYEEEERQRGNFPDRFSGHQFPNYSSELNVNALLLGDSALYLCASSLGLAGAQGELFFGEGSRLTVL.

The chain combines TRBV28 with TRBJ1-1; a weak D match, TRBD1 (5 bases). The CDR3 is 13 amino acids. Germline V gene lookup returns CDR1 MDHEN and CDR2 SYDVKM. The V and J ends lost 7 bases and 3 bases respectively, with 12 bases between them. CDR3 coding DNA: TGTGCCAGCAATAAACAGGAATACACTGAAGCTTTCTTT. Protein: CASNKQEYTEAFF.

As concerns this clone: One junction end disagrees with the germline gene, perhaps due to a read error. This chain links TRBV18 with TRBJ1-1; weak D call: TRBD1 (6 bases). This CDR3 has 16 amino acids. The germline CDR1 and CDR2 sequences are KGHSH and LQKENI. CDR3 amino acids: CASSPRQAGGNTEAFF. In DNA, the CDR3 is TGTGCCAGCTCGCCACGACAGGCTGGGGGGAACACTGAAGCTTTCTTT.

The rearrangement joins TRBV10-3 to TRBJ2-7; 11 nucleotides agree with TRBD1. CDR1 and CDR2 from the germline V gene are ENHRY and SYGVKD. This CDR3 region has 13 residues. Germline trimming cut 10 bases from V and 2 bases from J; bases unmatched to any gene: 4. CDR3 sequence (DNA): TGTGCCACCGCGGGACAGGGGGCCTACGAGCAGTACTTC. It yields the protein CATAGQGAYEQYF.

The chain combines TRBV9 with TRBJ2-1, with 13 positions matching TRBD2. Germline trimming cut 3 bases from V and 3 bases from J; bases unmatched to any gene: 12. In germline, CDR1 is SGDLS, CDR2 YYNGEE. This CDR3 comprises 19 residues. CDR3 DNA sequence: TGTGCCAGCAGCGCCTGGGGACTAGCGGGGACATATGACTACAATGAGCAGTTCTTC. Residues: CASSAWGLAGTYDYNEQFF.

The chain recombines TRBV29-1 with TRBJ2-5, with D tentatively TRBD2 (5 bases). The germline CDR1 and CDR2 sequences are SQVTM and ANQGSEA. The CDR3 sequence is 11 residues long. V lost 4 bases and J 3 bases, leaving 6 bases between the germline ends. The CDR3 sequence is CSVGEKETQYF. As DNA, the CDR3 is TGCAGCGTTGGGGAGAAAGAGACCCAGTACTTC.

The J gene is TRBJ2-7, the V gene TRBV5-4; a weak D match, TRBD1 (6 bases). V lost 5 bases and J 0 bases, leaving 12 bases between the germline ends. The CDR3 is 14 amino acids. Germline loops: CDR1 SGHNT, CDR2 YYREEE (reference sequence). As DNA, the CDR3 is TGTGCCAGCAGACGACAGGCGAACTCCTACGAGCAGTACTTC. It is translated as CASRRQANSYEQYF.

The chain links TRBV7-3 to TRBJ1-2, with D possibly being TRBD1 (5 bases). Germline CDR1 SGHTA, CDR2 FQGTGA. Trimming removed 1 base from V and 7 bases from J, with 10 bases in between. The length of the CDR3 is 13 residues. The CDR3 region is CASSLNPGFGYTF. The CDR3 region has the DNA TGTGCCAGCAGCTTAAACCCAGGGTTTGGCTACACCTTC.

With regard to this clone: Other DNA sequences in this specimen translate into the identical CDR3. The CDR3 nucleotides are TGTGCCAGCAGTGAGACTAGCGGATCTTACAATGAGCAGTTCTTC. Its translation is CASSETSGSYNEQFF. The chain recombines TRBV6-1 with TRBJ2-1, with 9 nucleotides matching TRBD2. Trimming took 3 bases from V and 4 from J; bases not matched to a gene: 4. The V gene's germline CDR1 is MNHNS and CDR2 SASEGT. This CDR3 is built from 15 residues.

This chain joins TRBV6-1 and TRBJ1-6; maybe TRBD1 (6 bases). The germline V gene has CDR1 MNHNS and CDR2 SASEGT. With 2 bases removed from V and 1 base from J, the gap between germline ends came to 15 bases. The CDR3 consists of 18 residues. The CDR3 sequence: CASSERKVQGSYNSPLHF. CDR3 sequence (DNA): TGTGCCAGCAGTGAAAGGAAAGTACAGGGTTCCTATAATTCACCCCTCCACTTT.

The chain has TRBV25-1 and TRBJ2-1; TRBD1 is a possible D gene (6 bases). Germline CDR1 is MGHDK and CDR2 is SYGVNS. This CDR3 is 12 amino acids long. V was pared by 6 bases and J by 6 bases, with 9 bases between. CDR3 residues: CASRQGPNEQFF. CDR3 coding DNA: TGTGCCAGCAGACAGGGTCCCAATGAGCAGTTCTTC.

The chain joins TRBV25-1 to TRBJ1-4; D call uncertain. CDR3 size: 15 residues. Germline CDR1 is MGHDK and CDR2 is SYGVNS. V lost 3 bases, J lost 4 bases, and 12 bases lay in between. CDR3 sequence: CASSDRVSGNEKLFF. The CDR3 bases are TGTGCCAGCAGTGATCGGGTATCTGGTAATGAAAAACTGTTTTTT.

V gene TRBV19 combines with J gene TRBJ2-7; TRBD1 aligns across 10 bases. Per germline, CDR1 LNHDA and CDR2 SQIVND (reference sequence). CDR3 length equals 14 residues. Trimming cost V 4 bases and J 3 bases; bases outside gene matches: 3. CDR3 loop: CASSRGQGDYEQYF. CDR3 nucleotide sequence: TGTGCCAGTAGTAGAGGACAGGGGGACTACGAGCAGTACTTC.